A single T cell receptor (beta chain) is shown here with its context. This clone was seen more than once but under ten times. What this receptor recognizes is not known. No base quality information exists; no much larger clone differs at one position. From each donor, a single peripheral blood sample of around 0.12 L on average was drawn into heparinised tubes. A BD FACSAria II and a panel including CD45RO, CCR7, CD25, CD127, CD95 and CD27 were used to sort naive, central memory, regulatory and stem cell-like memory CD4+ T cells. Purity was above 98% for every sorted population. PBMCs were isolated right away by Lymphoprep density gradient centrifugation and were stained directly, without culture. So that batch effects would be minimized, each experiment stained and sorted samples in pairs, pairing one healthy donor with one patient. Based on the germline V gene (reference sequence), the CDR1 and CDR2 sequences are GTSNPN and SVGIG. The CDR3 runs 15 residues from the cysteine to the phenylalanine. Just the 45-base CDR3 DNA is kept, in frame starting at base 1. V ends up 8 bases short and J 0 bases short, with an unmatched junction base count of 6.

This entry comes from a study of beta chain features in type 1 diabetes (dated by TCRdb to about 2018). Looking at the study overall: Mean age, gender distribution, total cell number and subset yield were not different between patients and healthy donors. A total of roughly 100 million sorted cells were examined across all samples, and a strong correlation was observed between cell number per subset and RNA yield. The study compared TCRB repertoires of sorted circulating CD4+ T cell subsets between recently diagnosed type 1 diabetes patients and matched healthy donors. Whereas all 30 or so donors provided naive and central memory subsets, regulatory and stem cell-like memory subsets were isolated from just 8 patients and about eight healthy donors.

All of the isolated RNA was reverse transcribed with the High Capacity cDNA Reverse Transcription Kit, so expressed TCRB transcripts were sequenced. Deep immunoSEQ sequencing was applied to naive, central memory and regulatory T cell samples, giving an average of roughly 3.5 million total reads per sample. Sorted cells were lysed in RLT buffer, and RNA was extracted using DNase-treated RNeasy Micro or Mini kits according to cell number. To prevent cross-contamination, each cell subset was processed individually, whereas patient and healthy donor samples were processed jointly. TCRB sequences were amplified from cDNA with the immunoSEQ multiplex PCR, producing 87-bp fragments spanning the CDR3 region. Sequencing of the amplicons was performed on the Illumina HiSeq platform. From the authors' description of their analysis: PCR bias was corrected computationally using synthetic template baselines, and reads within Hamming distance 2 were collapsed, with unmergeable singletons discarded. Reads were aligned to IMGT to assign V, D and J genes, CDR3 length, and insertions or deletions at six rearrangement sites. Clonotype counts were normalized to sorted cell number within each subset before computing true diversity and Gini coefficients with the tcR R package. Repertoire sharing was quantified using the overlap coefficient calculated on TCRB nucleotide sequences. Out-of-frame TCRB sequences from naive cells were analyzed as a proxy for the pre-selection repertoire. TCRdb retrieved this table from immuneACCESS and kept in-frame rearrangements only. Not all clones are present; in checked studies, unresolved V genes account for under half, and no reason is known for the remainder. For V, J and clone size, that table is used; D and trimming come from the DNA. The sample contains hundreds of thousands of clones, roughly an eighth of them found a single time. The ten most abundant clones make up over 0.035% of the sample.

General conclusions and limits of the study: A moderate but significant shortening of TCRB CDR3 length was observed in type 1 diabetes patients in all four CD4+ subsets. Because small numbers of individuals were included in the HLA sub-analyses, any influence of HLA type on TCRB rearrangement was left unresolved. At VDJ recombination sites, type 1 diabetes patients had fewer insertions and more deleted nucleotides, which implies abnormalities in thymic rearrangement. PCR might favor shorter templates, but patient and control samples were amplified and corrected together, so any skew would affect both groups equally. Because cDNA was sequenced instead of genomic DNA, highly expressing activated cells could be over-represented, though the groups showed no difference in activation or CD3 levels. Naive, central memory and regulatory TCRB repertoires appeared to be more similar among patients than among healthy donors.

The chain is made from TRBV30 and TRBJ2-1, and 11 bases in between align with TRBD2. This TCR was sampled from a woman aged 18 to 35 in good health. What was sequenced was naive CD4+ T cells from blood. According to the study, the label for this sample's cell subset or site signals: true naive CD4+ T cells. The CDR3: CAGTGTSGSYNEQFF. The nucleotide sequence reads TGTGCCGGAACCGGGACTAGCGGCTCCTACAATGAGCAGTTCTTC.